One and the same sample provided the 13 T cell receptor beta chains below, sequenced in a study of cytomegalovirus exposure and HLA in healthy donors. PCR amplification relied on 60 Vbeta primers (plus 13 Jbeta primers). Repertoires were generated with immunoSEQ multiplex PCR, while TCRdb's copy carries only in-frame clones and drops some. This sample has just under 250,000 clones, with about 81% found just once. Material: PBMCs. The receptors here all came from a middle-aged woman in good health and CMV-seropositive.

The V call is TRBV19, the J call TRBJ2-7, with a tentative D call TRBD2 (5 bases). The V and J ends lost 3 bases and 5 bases respectively, with 14 bases between them. The germline V gene encodes CDR1 LNHDA and CDR2 SQIVND (reference sequence). This CDR3 has 14 amino acids. In DNA, the CDR3 is TGTGCCAGTAGTATCTGCGAGGGTTGGGACGAGCAGTACTTC. Amino acid sequence: CASSICEGWDEQYF.

This chain uses TRBV7-2 with TRBJ2-7, with TRBD2 identical over 7 bases. Per the germline V gene, CDR1 is SGHTA and CDR2 is FQGNSA. There are 14 residues in the CDR3. J lost 0 bases, V lost 5 bases, and 4 bases had no gene match. The CDR3 coding sequence is TGTGCCAGCAGCCCGCGGGGGACCTCCTACGAGCAGTACTTC. Amino acid sequence: CASSPRGTSYEQYF. The entire variable domain, with the rest obtained from reference TRBV7-2 and TRBJ2-7, is as follows: GAGVSQSPSNKVTEKGKDVELRCDPISGHTALYWYRQSLGQGLEFLIYFQGNSAPDKSGLPSDRFSAERTGGSVSTLTIQRTQQEDSAVYLCASSPRGTSYEQYFGPGTRLTVT.

The V call is TRBV5-1, the J call TRBJ2-1, with D unclear. The CDR3 contains 14 residues. V lost 3 bases, J lost 1 base, and 8 bases lay in between. Germline CDR1 and CDR2: SGHRS and YFSETQ. The CDR3 protein is CASSYSTSYNEQFF. The CDR3 DNA is TGCGCCAGCAGCTACTCTACGTCCTACAATGAGCAGTTCTTC.

The V and J genes are TRBV29-1 and TRBJ2-7; 7 bases are shared with TRBD1. This CDR3 has 14 amino acids. The J segment lost 7 bases and the V segment lost 7 bases, leaving 16 bases of the junction unmatched. CDR1 is SQVTM and CDR2 is ANQGSEA in the germline V gene. CDR3 in amino acids: CSGTDRVGVREQYF. CDR3 coding DNA: TGCAGCGGGACCGACAGGGTTGGGGTTCGGGAGCAGTACTTC.

The chain uses TRBV7-2 and TRBJ2-5; 9 bases are shared with TRBD1. CDR1 and CDR2 from the germline V gene are SGHTA and FQGNSA. V dropped 5 bases and J dropped 5; count of bases not matched to a gene: 6. The CDR3 spans 14 residues. CDR3 sequence (DNA): TGTGCCAGCAGCCCACAGGGGGCGGTCGAGACCCAGTACTTC. Translation: CASSPQGAVETQYF. Combining the CDR3 with reference TRBV7-2 and TRBJ2-5 gives the whole variable domain GAGVSQSPSNKVTEKGKDVELRCDPISGHTALYWYRQSLGQGLEFLIYFQGNSAPDKSGLPSDRFSAERTGGSVSTLTIQRTQQEDSAVYLCASSPQGAVETQYFGPGTRLLVL.

Only one count was recorded for this clone. The V gene is TRBV27, the J gene TRBJ2-3; TRBD2 matches 9 bases. CDR1 and CDR2 from the germline V gene are MNHEY and SMNVEV (reference sequence). The junction had 6 bases not matched to a gene; V was cut back by 3 bases and J by 2 bases. The CDR3 is made up of 16 amino acids. The CDR3: CASSLAGGPPTDTQYF. The CDR3 DNA follows: TGTGCCAGCAGTTTGGCGGGAGGGCCCCCCACAGATACGCAGTATTTT.

The V and J genes are TRBV5-1 and TRBJ2-3; TRBD2 matches 10 bases. The CDR3 is 16 residues long. Germline CDR1 and CDR2: SGHRS and YFSETQ. V shed 0 bases and J 3 bases; nucleotides not matched to a gene: 4. CDR3 sequence reads: CASSLDGLAATDTQYF. In DNA, the CDR3 is TGCGCCAGCAGCTTGGATGGACTAGCGGCGACAGATACGCAGTATTTT.

Only a few counts were recorded for this clone. The genes are TRBV7-2 and TRBJ1-1, with 7 bases fitting TRBD1. Germline V gene lookup returns CDR1 SGHTA and CDR2 FQGNSA. The V gene end was trimmed by 7 bases and the J gene end by 0 bases; junction bases not matched to a gene: 2. The CDR3 totals 13 residues. The DNA of the CDR3 is TGTGCCAGCAAGACAGGGATGAACACTGAAGCTTTCTTT. This gives the protein CASKTGMNTEAFF.

This chain joins TRBV6-4 and TRBJ2-2, with D tentatively TRBD2 (6 bases). Trimming shortened V by 2 bases and J by 3 bases, and 16 bases separated the two germline ends. The germline V gene has CDR1 MRHNA and CDR2 SNTAGT. There are 17 residues in the CDR3. Here the CDR3 reads CASSDPASGYDTGELFF. The CDR3 DNA sequence: TGTGCCAGCAGTGACCCCGCCAGCGGGTATGACACCGGGGAGCTGTTTTTT.

J is TRBJ2-7 and V is TRBV11-3, with D perhaps TRBD2 (6 bases). V shed 5 bases and J shed 2 bases, with 13 bases lying between them. Germline CDR1 is SGHNT and CDR2 is YENEEA. The CDR3 is 14 residues long. The CDR3 DNA sequence: TGTGCCAGCAGCATCACTAGCTCCCCCTACGAGCAGTACTTC. Protein product: CASSITSSPYEQYF.

Note on this clone: The junction shows a germline mismatch at one end, possibly a read error. This chain links TRBV7-7 with TRBJ2-7; weak D call: TRBD2 (5 bases). Germline CDR1 SSHAT, CDR2 FNYEAQ (reference sequence). CDR3 size: 14 residues. The CDR3 here is CASSPTRDPYEQYF. As DNA, the CDR3 is TGTGCTAGCAGCCCTACTAGAGACCCCTACGAGCAGTACTTC.

This chain connects TRBV29-1 to TRBJ2-3, with 7 positions matching TRBD1. This CDR3 is built from 13 residues. V trimming: 5 bases; J trimming: 6 bases; junction bases outside the gene matches: 8. Germline V gives CDR1 SQVTM, CDR2 ANQGSEA. The CDR3 is CSVRGTAWDTQYF. For the CDR3, the DNA is TGCAGCGTTCGTGGGACAGCCTGGGATACGCAGTATTTT.

This clone was counted a few times. V gene TRBV30 combines with J gene TRBJ1-4; tentative D call: TRBD1 (5 bases). The CDR3 consists of 13 residues. V was clipped by 3 bases and J by 8 bases, with 13 bases between them. Germline V lookup: CDR1 GTSNPN, CDR2 SVGIG (reference sequence). For the CDR3, the DNA is TGTGCCTGGAGAGGGTCGGGGGACGAAAAACTGTTTTTT. This gives the protein CAWRGSGDEKLFF.